One and the same sample provided the 22 T cell receptor beta chains below, sequenced in a study of T cells in Graves' hyperthyroidism and ophthalmopathy. The CDR3 regions of TCR beta were amplified from RNA transcripts. A set of HTBI primers served as the primers for a first-round RT-PCR of the TCR CDR3. TCRdb reprocessed the multiplex PCR reads via MiXCR and lists one record per CDR3 protein. The sample includes around 420,000 distinct CDR3 sequences, about 15% seen only once; the top ten take approximately 14%. The sample comprised blood. These receptors came from a woman aged 18-35 years with Graves' hyperthyroidism.

This clonotype showed up just once. A much larger clone sits a single nucleotide away, making a read error possible. The gene calls are TRBV5-1 and TRBJ2-1, with TRBD1 matching over 7 bases. The CDR3 spans 18 residues. The germline V gene encodes CDR1 SGHRS and CDR2 YFSETQ. CDR3 residues: CASSLGRHRGALNNGQFF. The CDR3 DNA is TGCGCCAGCAGCTTGGGCCGCCACAGGGGCGCATTGAACAATGGGCAGTTCTTC.

The chain carries TRBV7-9 and TRBJ1-3, with D unresolved. V was cut by 6 bases and J by 5 bases, with 11 bases left in between. CDR1 SEHNR and CDR2 FQNEAQ come from the germline V gene (reference sequence). CDR3 size: 13 residues. CDR3 bases: TGTGCCAGCAGTCACACGTCCCGAAACACCATATATTTT. It translates to CASSHTSRNTIYF.

This chain joins TRBV7-8 and TRBJ2-4; D may be TRBD2 (7 bases). The CDR3 runs 19 residues. V was trimmed by 4 bases and J by 5 bases, leaving 27 bases between them. CDR1 is SGHVS, CDR2 FQNEAQ, per germline. The CDR3 DNA follows: TGTGCCAGCAGCTCCCTGAGATGGAGCAAGCGGGACACGGAAAACATTCAGTACTTC. It codes for CASSSLRWSKRDTENIQYF. Drawing the rest from reference TRBV7-8 and TRBJ2-4, the complete variable domain is GAGVSQSPRYKVAKRGQDVALRCDPISGHVSLFWYQQALGQGPEFLTYFQNEAQLDKSGLPSDRFFAERPEGSVSTLKIQRTQQEDSAVYLCASSSLRWSKRDTENIQYFGAGTRLSVL.

J is TRBJ2-7 and V is TRBV20-1, with 11 bases aligning to TRBD1. The V gene end was trimmed by 6 bases and the J gene end by 6 bases; junction bases not matched to a gene: 10. There are 14 residues in the CDR3. CDR1 and CDR2 from the germline V gene are DFQATT and SNEGSKA (reference sequence). In DNA, the CDR3 is TGCAGTGCCACGGCTCCGGGACAGGGGGTCGAGCAGTACTTC. As protein: CSATAPGQGVEQYF.

V and J are TRBV7-9 and TRBJ1-4, with a tentative D call TRBD1 (6 bases). Between the trimmed V and J ends, which lost 5 bases and 3 bases, there was a span of 16 bases. The CDR3 has 16 residues. Germline V CDR1 and CDR2: SEHNR, FQNEAQ (reference sequence). The CDR3: CASSDVGGPSNEKLFF. CDR3 sequence (DNA): TGTGCCAGCAGCGACGTGGGGGGGCCATCTAATGAAAAACTGTTTTTT.

The chain joins TRBV28 to TRBJ2-6; D is undetermined. Trimming removed 7 bases from V and 11 bases from J, with 15 bases in between. The CDR3 sequence is 13 residues long. Germline CDR1 and CDR2: MDHEN and SYDVKM. The CDR3 loop reads CASTEESLYVLTF. The CDR3 nucleotides are TGTGCCAGCACCGAGGAAAGTCTCTACGTCCTGACTTTC.

This clonotype was counted many times. CDR3 DNA: TGTGCCAGCAGTGATGGGCCTGGGGGTCCACCCCAGCATTTT. This translates into CASSDGPGGPPQHF. The chain uses TRBV2 and TRBJ1-5; TRBD1 is a possible D gene (5 bases). The germline V gene has CDR1 SNHLY and CDR2 FYNNEI. The CDR3 has 14 amino acids. Trimming shortened V by 3 bases and J by 10 bases, and 16 bases separated the two germline ends.

Ten or more counts support this clonotype. The V gene is TRBV20-1, the J gene TRBJ2-5; possible D gene TRBD2, 6 bases. The V gene lost 7 bases and the J gene lost 5 bases, with 17 bases spanning the gap. This CDR3 has 13 residues. CDR1 is DFQATT and CDR2 is SNEGSKA in the germline V gene (reference sequence). The CDR3, as DNA: TGCAGTGTCCATCCGGGAGAGGGGGAGACCCAGTACTTC. It specifies CSVHPGEGETQYF.

The CDR3 here is CASSRFFGETQYF. The CDR3 DNA reads as TGTGCCAGCAGTAGGTTTTTCGGGGAGACCCAGTACTTC. The genes are TRBV6-1 and TRBJ2-5; D is undetermined. Germline V gene lookup returns CDR1 MNHNS and CDR2 SASEGT. The length of the CDR3 is 13 residues. V was pared by 5 bases and J by 5 bases, with 12 bases between.

V gene TRBV5-1 combines with J gene TRBJ2-1; D possibly uses TRBD1 or TRBD2 (5 bases each). This CDR3 has 14 amino acids. Germline V gene sequence: CDR1 SGHRS, CDR2 YFSETQ. Between the trimmed V and J ends, which lost 6 bases and 4 bases, there was a span of 14 bases. The CDR3 sequence is CASTVGELYNEQFF. CDR3 nucleotide sequence: TGCGCCAGCACGGTGGGGGAACTATACAATGAGCAGTTCTTC.

Many counts were recorded for this clonotype. This rearrangement joins TRBV10-2 to TRBJ2-7; no definite D call. The CDR3 contains 12 residues. Trimming shortened V by 3 bases and J by 2 bases, and 5 bases separated the two germline ends. The germline V gene has CDR1 WSHSY and CDR2 SAAADI. The CDR3 region has the DNA TGCGCCAGCAGTGAAGACACCTACGAGCAGTACTTC. Translating gives CASSEDTYEQYF.

This clonotype was picked up many times. The chain combines TRBV7-9 with TRBJ2-1; D is unclear. Trimming took 5 bases from V and 9 from J, leaving 11 bases between them. The V gene's germline CDR1 is SEHNR and CDR2 FQNEAQ (reference sequence). This CDR3 spans 12 amino acids. Here the CDR3 DNA reads TGTGCCAGCAGCCCGGTAGATGGTGAGCAGTTCTTC. This encodes CASSPVDGEQFF.

This clonotype was picked up many times. The chain couples TRBV20-1 to TRBJ1-1, with D maybe TRBD1 (6 bases). This CDR3 is built from 16 residues. The V end was cut by 0 bases, the J end by 4 bases, with 18 bases between. Germline V gives CDR1 DFQATT, CDR2 SNEGSKA (reference sequence). CDR3 sequence reads: CSARDISGAGGTEAFF. Here the CDR3 DNA reads TGCAGTGCTAGAGATATCTCAGGGGCAGGAGGCACTGAAGCTTTCTTT.

V usage is TRBV9 and J usage is TRBJ2-5, with TRBD2 matching over 7 bases. V dropped 2 bases and J dropped 4; count of bases not matched to a gene: 11. Looked up from germline, CDR1 is SGDLS and CDR2 is YYNGEE. The CDR3 has 16 amino acids. CDR3 sequence (DNA): TGTGCCAGCAGCGTGGCCCCCGGCGGGAGAGGAGAGACCCAGTACTTC. Translating it yields CASSVAPGGRGETQYF.

The V and J genes are TRBV19 and TRBJ2-5; D tentatively fits TRBD1 or TRBD2 (5 bases each). Trimming shortened V by 4 bases and J by 5 bases, and 17 bases separated the two germline ends. From germline, CDR1 is LNHDA and CDR2 SQIVND (reference sequence). This CDR3 has 15 amino acids. CDR3 coding DNA: TGTGCCAGTAGTAATCGGGACGGCGGTCGCGAGACCCAGTACTTC. It is translated as CASSNRDGGRETQYF.

The rearrangement uses TRBV6-5 and TRBJ1-1, with no clear D. The germline CDR1 and CDR2 sequences are MNHEY and SVGAGI. V lost 2 bases to trimming and J lost 4 bases, with 2 bases between them. This CDR3 is 11 amino acids long. The CDR3 DNA reads as TGTGCCAGCAGTTACCTCACTGAAGCTTTCTTT. Translated, it gives CASSYLTEAFF.

This clonotype was observed a few times. This chain links TRBV18 with TRBJ1-1, with D unclear. The CDR3 totals 14 residues. The germline gives CDR1 KGHSH, CDR2 LQKENI. Trimming left V 1 base short and J 6 bases short, with 12 bases between. CDR3 bases: TGTGCCAGCTCACCACTTCCGTCACCAGCTGAAGCTTTCTTT. Protein product: CASSPLPSPAEAFF.

This clonotype was counted at least ten times. V and J are TRBV6-5 and TRBJ1-1; 9 bases match TRBD1. The V gene end was trimmed by 2 bases and the J gene end by 3 bases; junction bases not matched to a gene: 7. The CDR3 length is 16 residues. The V gene's germline CDR1 is MNHEY and CDR2 SVGAGI. The CDR3 here is CASSYGQGQRYTEAFF. The CDR3 region has the DNA TGTGCCAGCAGTTACGGACAGGGGCAGAGGTACACTGAAGCTTTCTTT.

The chain carries TRBV19 and TRBJ2-1; TRBD1 aligns across 10 bases. The V gene end was trimmed by 4 bases and the J gene end by 7 bases; junction bases not matched to a gene: 7. The CDR3 length is 15 residues. Germline-derived CDR1 and CDR2 are LNHDA and SQIVND (reference sequence). CDR3 loop: CASSTQGTGVNEQFF. CDR3 bases: TGTGCCAGTAGTACCCAAGGGACAGGGGTGAATGAGCAGTTCTTC.

This clonotype was observed at least ten times. V is TRBV11-1 and J is TRBJ1-1; possibly TRBD1 for D (5 bases). CDR3 size: 12 residues. Between the trimmed V and J ends, which lost 4 bases and 11 bases, there was a span of 14 bases. Germline V CDR1 and CDR2: SGHAT, FQDESV (reference sequence). CDR3 region: CASSSWPGDAFF. Written as DNA, the CDR3 is TGTGCCAGCAGCTCGTGGCCGGGGGACGCTTTCTTT.

This sequence joins TRBV4-1 and TRBJ2-4; 12 bases fit TRBD2. The trim removed 4 bases at V and 1 base at J, leaving 8 bases unmatched. Germline V lookup: CDR1 MGHRA, CDR2 YSYEKL. The CDR3 has 18 amino acids. CDR3 sequence (DNA): TGCGCCAGCAGCCCCGGGCTAGCGGGAGGGCTGGCCAAAAACATTCAGTACTTC. Translated, it gives CASSPGLAGGLAKNIQYF.

A note on this clonotype: A much larger clone sits a single nucleotide away, making a read error possible. V and J are TRBV5-5 and TRBJ1-2, with D hard to call. The CDR3 contains 15 residues. Germline V gene data show CDR1 as SGHKS and CDR2 as YYEKEE (reference sequence). In nucleotides, the CDR3 is TGCGCCAACAGCTTGGTCCCCCCAGCAAACTATGGCTACACCTTC. It is translated as CANSLVPPANYGYTF.